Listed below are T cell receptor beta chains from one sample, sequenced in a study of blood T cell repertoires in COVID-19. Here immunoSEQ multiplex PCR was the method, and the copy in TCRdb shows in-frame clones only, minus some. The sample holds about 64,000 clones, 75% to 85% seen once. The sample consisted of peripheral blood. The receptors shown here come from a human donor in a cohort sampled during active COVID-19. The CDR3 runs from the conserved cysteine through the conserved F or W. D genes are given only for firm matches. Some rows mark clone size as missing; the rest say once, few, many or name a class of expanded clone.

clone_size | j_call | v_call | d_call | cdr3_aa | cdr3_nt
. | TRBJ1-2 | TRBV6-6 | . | CASTTAGGYGYTF | TGTGCCAGCACTACGGCAGGAGGCTATGGCTACACCTTC
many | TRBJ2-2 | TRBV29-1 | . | CSVATRETGELFF | TGCAGCGTCGCGACTAGGGAAACCGGGGAGCTGTTTTTT
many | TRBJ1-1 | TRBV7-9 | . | CASSLGQHTEAFF | TGTGCCAGCAGCTTAGGACAGCACACTGAAGCTTTCTTT
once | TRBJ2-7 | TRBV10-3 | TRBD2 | CACGGGRYEQYF | TGTGCTTGCGGGGGGGGCCGTTACGAGCAGTACTTC
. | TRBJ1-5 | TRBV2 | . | CASSAQGIVNQPQHF | TGTGCCAGCAGTGCGCAGGGAATAGTCAATCAGCCCCAGCATTTT
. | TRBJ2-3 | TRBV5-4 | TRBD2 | CASSLARLAGGGGTDTQYF | TGTGCCAGCAGCTTGGCCCGGCTAGCGGGGGGCGGAGGCACAGATACGCAGTATTTT
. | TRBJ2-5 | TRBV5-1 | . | CASSGGWEETQYF | TGCGCCAGCAGCGGGGGCTGGGAAGAGACCCAGTACTTC
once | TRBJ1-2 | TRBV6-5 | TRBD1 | CASSRGQRDGYTF | TGTGCCAGCAGCAGGGGGCAAAGGGATGGCTACACCTTC
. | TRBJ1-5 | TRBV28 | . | CASSLGRGVMQPQHF | TGTGCCAGCAGTTTAGGCAGGGGAGTTATGCAGCCCCAGCATTTT
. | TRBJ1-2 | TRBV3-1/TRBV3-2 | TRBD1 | CASSLTQGASYGYTF | TGTGCCAGCAGCCTTACACAGGGGGCGAGCTATGGCTACACCTTC
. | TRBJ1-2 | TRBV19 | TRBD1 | CASSVGQGNGYTF | TGTGCCAGTAGTGTCGGACAGGGCAATGGCTACACCTTC
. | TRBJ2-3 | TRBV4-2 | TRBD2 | CASSPGTSGGTDTQYF | TGTGCCAGCAGCCCCGGGACTAGCGGGGGGACAGATACGCAGTATTTT
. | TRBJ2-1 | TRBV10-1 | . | CASSETRRGTYNEQFF | TGCGCCAGCAGTGAGACCCGCCGAGGGACCTACAATGAGCAGTTCTTC
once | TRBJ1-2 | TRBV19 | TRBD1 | CASSFTGTGNYGYTF | TGTGCCAGTAGTTTTACCGGGACAGGGAACTATGGCTACACCTTC
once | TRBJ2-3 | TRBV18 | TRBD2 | CASSQGVAGLSDNTQYF | TGTGCCAGCTCGCAGGGAGTAGCGGGTTTATCCGACAATACGCAGTATTTT
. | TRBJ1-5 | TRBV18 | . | CASSPGRDGNQPQHF | TGTGCCAGCTCACCCGGGAGGGACGGAAATCAGCCCCAGCATTTT
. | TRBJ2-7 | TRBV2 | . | CASSGGHREQYF | TGTGCCAGCAGTGGCGGTCACCGCGAGCAGTACTTC
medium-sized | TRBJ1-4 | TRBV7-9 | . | CASSLGRGLSNEKLFF | TGTGCCAGCAGCTTAGGGCGCGGACTTTCGAATGAAAAACTGTTTTTT
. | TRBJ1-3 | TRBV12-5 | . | CASGLLLRSGNTIYF | TGTGCTAGTGGTTTGTTACTCAGGTCTGGAAACACCATATATTTT
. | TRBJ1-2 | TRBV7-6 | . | CASSLILGTKRGYGYTF | TGTGCCAGCAGCCTTATCCTTGGGACAAAGAGGGGCTATGGCTACACCTTC
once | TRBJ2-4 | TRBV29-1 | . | CSVESQTKNIQYF | TGCAGCGTTGAGTCCCAGACCAAAAACATTCAGTACTTC
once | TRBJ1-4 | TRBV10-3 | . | CAISNRVDEKLFF | TGTGCCATCAGCAACAGGGTCGACGAAAAACTGTTTTTT
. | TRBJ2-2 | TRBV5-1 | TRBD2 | CASSLSSGGRTGELFF | TGCGCCAGCAGCTTGTCTAGCGGGGGCCGCACCGGGGAGCTGTTTTTT
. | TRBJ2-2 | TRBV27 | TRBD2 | CASSLSGVNTGELFF | TGTGCCAGCAGCCTCAGCGGGGTGAACACCGGGGAGCTGTTTTTT
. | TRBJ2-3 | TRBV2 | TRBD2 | CASSDWGGDTQYF | TGTGCCAGCAGTGATTGGGGGGGAGATACGCAGTATTTT
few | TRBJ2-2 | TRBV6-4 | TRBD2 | CASSDSPGGAVGELFF | TGTGCCAGCAGTGACTCGCCCGGGGGGGCCGTCGGGGAGCTGTTTTTT
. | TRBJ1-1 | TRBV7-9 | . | CASSWAGTRNTEAFF | TGTGCCAGCAGCTGGGCCGGGACACGCAACACTGAAGCTTTCTTT
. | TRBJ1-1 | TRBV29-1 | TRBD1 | CSVDSGGVTEAFF | TGCAGCGTTGATTCAGGGGGCGTCACTGAAGCTTTCTTT
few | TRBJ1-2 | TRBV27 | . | CASTGDYYGYTF | TGTGCCAGCACCGGTGACTACTATGGCTACACCTTC
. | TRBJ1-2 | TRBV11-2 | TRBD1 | CASSDRTGRGYTF | TGTGCCAGCAGCGACCGGACAGGGCGCGGCTACACCTTC
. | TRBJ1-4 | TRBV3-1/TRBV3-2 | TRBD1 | CASSTSDRQNEKLFF | TGTGCCAGCAGCACCTCGGACAGGCAGAATGAAAAACTGTTTTTT
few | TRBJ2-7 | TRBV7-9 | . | CATEDGISYEQYF | TGTGCCACCGAGGACGGGATCTCCTACGAGCAGTACTTC
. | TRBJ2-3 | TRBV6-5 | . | CASGAAEDTQYF | TGTGCCAGCGGGGCGGCAGAAGATACGCAGTATTTT
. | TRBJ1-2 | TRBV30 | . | CASQRQYGYTF | TGTGCCTCCCAGAGGCAGTATGGCTACACCTTC
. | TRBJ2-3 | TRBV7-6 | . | CASSLDGRLTDTQYF | TGTGCCAGCAGCTTAGATGGCAGACTCACAGATACGCAGTATTTT